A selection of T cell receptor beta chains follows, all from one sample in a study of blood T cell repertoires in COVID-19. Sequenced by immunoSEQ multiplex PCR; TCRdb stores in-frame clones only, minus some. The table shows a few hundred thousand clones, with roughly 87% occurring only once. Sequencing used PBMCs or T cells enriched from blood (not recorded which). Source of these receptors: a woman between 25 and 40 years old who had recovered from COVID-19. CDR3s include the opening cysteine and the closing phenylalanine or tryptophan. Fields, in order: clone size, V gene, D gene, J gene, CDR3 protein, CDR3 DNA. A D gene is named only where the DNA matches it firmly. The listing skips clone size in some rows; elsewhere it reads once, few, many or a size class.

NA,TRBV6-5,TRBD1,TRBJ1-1,CASRLTQGPLTEAFF,TGTGCCAGCAGGCTTACACAGGGGCCCCTGACTGAAGCTTTCTTT
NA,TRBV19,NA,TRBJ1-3,CASTYNRGDTIYF,TGTGCCAGTACCTACAACCGGGGAGACACCATATATTTT
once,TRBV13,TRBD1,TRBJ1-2,CASSLGTGKGYTF,TGTGCCAGCAGCCTCGGGACAGGGAAGGGCTACACCTTC
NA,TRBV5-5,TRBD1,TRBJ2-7,CASSQTGYEQYF,TGTGCCAGCAGCCAGACAGGGTACGAGCAGTACTTC
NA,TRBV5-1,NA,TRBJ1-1,CASSLTGKENTEAFF,TGCGCCAGCAGCTTGACAGGGAAGGAGAACACTGAAGCTTTCTTT
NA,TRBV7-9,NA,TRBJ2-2,CASSLGAPTGELFF,TGTGCCAGCAGCTTAGGGGCGCCCACCGGGGAGCTGTTTTTT
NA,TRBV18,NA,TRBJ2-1,CASSPLGVSEHEQFF,TGTGCCAGCTCACCGTTAGGGGTTTCGGAGCATGAGCAGTTCTTC
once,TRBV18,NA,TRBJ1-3,CASSPPGLSSGNTIYF,TGTGCCAGCTCACCACCGGGACTGAGCTCTGGAAACACCATATATTTT
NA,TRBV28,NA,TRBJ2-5,CASSFGSGSQETQYF,TGTGCCAGCAGTTTTGGTAGCGGATCTCAAGAGACCCAGTACTTC
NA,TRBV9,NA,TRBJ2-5,CASSAREGWWETQYF,TGTGCCAGCAGCGCCCGAGAGGGTTGGTGGGAGACCCAGTACTTC
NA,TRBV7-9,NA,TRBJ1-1,CASSLIEHLNTEAFF,TGTGCCAGCAGCTTAATTGAACACCTGAACACTGAAGCTTTCTTT
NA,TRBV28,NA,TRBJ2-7,CASSPLSSYEQYF,TGTGCCAGCAGCCCCCTGTCGAGCTACGAGCAGTACTTC
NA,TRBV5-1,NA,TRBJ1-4,CASSQADRKNEKLFF,TGCGCCAGCAGCCAAGCGGACAGAAAGAATGAAAAACTGTTTTTT
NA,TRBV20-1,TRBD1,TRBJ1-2,CSASPRGVRGYTF,TGCAGTGCTAGTCCCAGGGGGGTGCGGGGCTACACCTTC
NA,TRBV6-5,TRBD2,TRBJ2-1,CASMEREIYNEQFF,TGTGCCAGCATGGAGCGGGAGATCTACAATGAGCAGTTCTTC
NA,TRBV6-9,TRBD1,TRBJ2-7,CASSYRTGSHEQYF,TGTGCCAGCAGTTATCGGACAGGGAGCCACGAGCAGTACTTC
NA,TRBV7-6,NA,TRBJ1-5,CASSLAQGQPQHF,TGTGCCAGCAGCTTAGCGCAGGGTCAGCCCCAGCATTTT
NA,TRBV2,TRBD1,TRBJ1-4,CASSNRETGKLFF,TGTGCCAGCAGCAACCGGGAGACAGGGAAACTGTTTTTT
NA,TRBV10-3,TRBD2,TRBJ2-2,CAIRTGLAYTNTGELFF,TGTGCCATCAGGACGGGACTAGCGTACACGAACACCGGGGAGCTGTTTTTT
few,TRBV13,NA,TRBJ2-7,CASSSTTFLRNEQYF,TGTGCCAGCAGCTCTACGACATTTCTTCGCAACGAGCAGTACTTC
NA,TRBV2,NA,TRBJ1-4,CASSEQGGDEKLFF,TGTGCCAGCAGTGAACAGGGAGGGGATGAAAAACTGTTTTTT
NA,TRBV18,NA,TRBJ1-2,CASSPTSGANYGYTF,TGTGCCAGCTCGCCAACATCAGGGGCCAACTATGGCTACACCTTC
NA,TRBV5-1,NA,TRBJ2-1,CASTSAGGRYYNEQFF,TGCGCCAGCACCTCAGCAGGGGGGAGGTATTACAATGAGCAGTTCTTC
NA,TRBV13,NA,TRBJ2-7,CASSSPGNEQYF,TGTGCCAGCAGCTCACCCGGGAACGAGCAGTACTTC
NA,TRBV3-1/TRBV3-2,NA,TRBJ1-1,CASSQEPRSRHTEAFF,TGTGCCAGCAGCCAAGAGCCCCGTTCCAGGCACACTGAAGCTTTCTTT
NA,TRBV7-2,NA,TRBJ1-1,CASSPQVTEAFF,TGTGCCAGCAGCCCACAGGTCACTGAAGCTTTCTTT
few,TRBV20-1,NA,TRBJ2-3,CSAYLADTQYF,TGCAGTGCGTATCTAGCGGATACGCAGTATTTT
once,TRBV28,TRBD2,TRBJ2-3,CASSLPGTSGVSSTDTQYF,TGTGCCAGCAGCTTACCTGGGACTAGCGGAGTTTCTAGCACAGATACGCAGTATTTT
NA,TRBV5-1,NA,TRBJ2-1,CASSGAGRYNEQFF,TGCGCCAGCAGCGGAGCCGGGAGATACAATGAGCAGTTCTTC
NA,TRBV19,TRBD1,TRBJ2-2,CASSTGTDTGELFF,TGTGCCAGTAGTACAGGGACAGACACCGGGGAGCTGTTTTTT
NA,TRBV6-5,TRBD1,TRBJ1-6,CASSFRTGAYNSPLHF,TGTGCCAGCAGTTTTCGGACAGGGGCGTATAATTCACCCCTCCACTTT
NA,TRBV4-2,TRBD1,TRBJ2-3,CASSQGAGGADTQYF,TGTGCCAGCAGCCAAGGTGCAGGGGGCGCAGATACGCAGTATTTT
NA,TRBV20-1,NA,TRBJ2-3,CSASIRRASTDTQYF,TGCAGTGCTAGTATTCGTCGAGCTAGCACAGATACGCAGTATTTT
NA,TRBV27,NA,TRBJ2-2,CASSWTVGTGELFF,TGTGCCAGCAGCTGGACAGTAGGCACCGGGGAGCTGTTTTTT
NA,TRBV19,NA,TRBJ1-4,CASIGEPDEKLFF,TGTGCCAGTATTGGGGAGCCTGATGAAAAACTGTTTTTT
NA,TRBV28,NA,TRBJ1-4,CASSFSMGAREKLFF,TGTGCCAGCAGTTTTTCTATGGGGGCCCGAGAAAAACTGTTTTTT
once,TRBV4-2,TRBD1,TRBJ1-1,CASSQTTTGGTEAFF,TGTGCCAGCAGCCAAACAACAACAGGGGGCACTGAAGCTTTCTTT
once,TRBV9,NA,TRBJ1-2,CASSVTVENGYTF,TGTGCCAGCAGCGTTACTGTGGAGAATGGCTACACCTTC
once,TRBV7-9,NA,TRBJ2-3,CASSSRTDTQYF,TGTGCCAGCAGCTCCCGGACAGATACGCAGTATTTT
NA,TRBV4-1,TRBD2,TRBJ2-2,CASSRGLAGATPNTGELFF,TGCGCCAGCAGCCGGGGACTAGCGGGGGCCACTCCGAACACCGGGGAGCTGTTTTTT
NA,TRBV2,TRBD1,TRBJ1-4,CASSEIGRGPEKLFF,TGTGCCAGCAGTGAAATTGGCAGGGGGCCTGAAAAACTGTTTTTT
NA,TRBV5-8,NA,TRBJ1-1,CASSLAGGAVNTEAFF,TGTGCCAGCAGCTTGGCAGGAGGGGCAGTGAACACTGAAGCTTTCTTT
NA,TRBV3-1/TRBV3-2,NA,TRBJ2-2,CASSPRTNTGELFF,TGTGCCAGCAGCCCTAGGACGAACACCGGGGAGCTGTTTTTT
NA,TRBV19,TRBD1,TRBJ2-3,CASKAGQGFSDTQYF,TGTGCCAGTAAAGCGGGACAGGGGTTTTCAGATACGCAGTATTTT
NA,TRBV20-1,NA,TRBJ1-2,CSAMQNYGYTF,TGCAGTGCTATGCAGAACTATGGCTACACCTTC
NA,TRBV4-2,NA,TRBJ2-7,CASSRGETPYEQYF,TGTGCCAGCAGCCGGGGGGAAACTCCCTACGAGCAGTACTTC
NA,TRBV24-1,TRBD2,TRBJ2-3,CATSDLKLAGEDTQYF,TGTGCCACCAGTGATTTGAAACTAGCGGGAGAAGATACGCAGTATTTT
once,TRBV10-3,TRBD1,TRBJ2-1,CAISPDTGGNEQFF,TGTGCCATCTCCCCGGATACAGGGGGCAATGAGCAGTTCTTC
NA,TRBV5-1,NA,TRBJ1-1,CASSPLGGNTEAFF,TGCGCCAGCAGCCCTCTGGGGGGGAACACTGAAGCTTTCTTT
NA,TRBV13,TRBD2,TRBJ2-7,CASSFYTLGGSSYEQYF,TGTGCCAGCAGCTTCTATACCCTAGGCGGGAGTTCCTACGAGCAGTACTTC
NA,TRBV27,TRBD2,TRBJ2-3,CASRGWEGPDTQYF,TGTGCCAGCCGGGGATGGGAGGGCCCAGATACGCAGTATTTT
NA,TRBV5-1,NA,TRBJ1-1,CASSPQGAEAFF,TGCGCCAGCAGCCCACAGGGCGCTGAAGCTTTCTTT
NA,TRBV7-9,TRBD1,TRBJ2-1,CASLGQGAYNEQFF,TGTGCCAGCCTAGGACAGGGAGCCTACAATGAGCAGTTCTTC
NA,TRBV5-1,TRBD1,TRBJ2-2,CASSSWTGPGELFF,TGCGCCAGCAGCTCCTGGACAGGGCCCGGGGAGCTGTTTTTT
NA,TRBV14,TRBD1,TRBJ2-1,CASSQVAFDRAFYNEQFF,TGTGCCAGCAGCCAAGTAGCCTTCGACAGGGCTTTTTACAATGAGCAGTTCTTC
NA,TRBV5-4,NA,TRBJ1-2,CASSSDNLSYTF,TGTGCCAGCAGCTCGGACAATCTAAGCTACACCTTC
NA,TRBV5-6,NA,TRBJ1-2,CASSLTFDGGSYGYTF,TGTGCCAGCAGCTTGACATTTGACGGTGGGAGCTATGGCTACACCTTC
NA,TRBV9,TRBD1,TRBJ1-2,CASSLDRVNGYTF,TGTGCCAGCAGTCTTGACAGGGTAAATGGCTACACCTTC
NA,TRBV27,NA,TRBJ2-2,CASSPGTNTGELFF,TGTGCCAGCAGTCCCGGGACGAACACCGGGGAGCTGTTTTTT
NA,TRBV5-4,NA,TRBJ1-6,CASSLSPGVGYNSPLHF,TGTGCCAGCAGCTTGTCCCCGGGAGTCGGATATAATTCACCCCTCCACTTT